This entry lists 7 T cell receptor beta chains sequenced from one sample in a study of blood T cell repertoires in COVID-19. TCRdb keeps only in-frame clones here, not all; method: immunoSEQ multiplex PCR. The sample contains 140,000 to 150,000 clones, 82% of which appear only once. The source material was peripheral blood. The receptors come from a human donor with acute or convalescent COVID-19. The donor label of this sample is uncertain.

Only one count was recorded for this clone. This chain connects TRBV2 to TRBJ1-2, with D hard to call. This CDR3 is built from 11 residues. Germline values: CDR1 SNHLY, CDR2 FYNNEI. V was pared by 6 bases and J by 7 bases, with 9 bases between. CDR3 bases: TGTGCCAGCAGAACGGCGGGTGGCTACACCTTC. Translated: CASRTAGGYTF.

The genes are TRBV5-1 and TRBJ1-1, with D tentatively TRBD1 (6 bases). Germline values: CDR1 SGHRS, CDR2 YFSETQ. The CDR3 consists of 14 residues. Trimming shortened V by 4 bases and J by 2 bases, and 12 bases separated the two germline ends. CDR3 amino acids: CASSLRGANTEAFF. For the CDR3, the DNA is TGCGCCAGCAGCCTCAGGGGAGCTAACACTGAAGCTTTCTTT.

This chain links TRBV7-2 with TRBJ1-6; 7 nucleotides line up with TRBD1. The germline gives CDR1 SGHTA, CDR2 FQGNSA. The CDR3 covers 14 residues. After removal of 5 bases from V and 9 bases from J, the junction contained 7 bases not matched to a gene. As DNA, the CDR3 is TGTGCCAGCAGCATAGGGACAGATCTTTCACCCCTCCACTTT. Translation: CASSIGTDLSPLHF.

The chain is built from TRBV3-1 (or the pseudogene TRBV3-2) and TRBJ2-1; 8 bases match TRBD1. CDR1 and CDR2 (germline): LGHDT, YNNKEL (reference sequence). The CDR3 loop spans 16 amino acids. Germline trimming cut 2 bases from V and 5 bases from J; bases unmatched to any gene: 8. CDR3 in amino acids: CASSQKWTGRHNEQFF. DNA for the CDR3: TGTGCCAGCAGCCAAAAGTGGACAGGGCGTCACAATGAGCAGTTCTTC.

The chain joins TRBV14 to TRBJ1-1; TRBD1 is a possible D gene (5 bases). The V gene lost 5 bases and the J gene lost 2 bases, with 15 bases spanning the gap. CDR1 and CDR2 (germline): SGHDN, FVKESK. This CDR3 region has 15 residues. The CDR3 DNA reads TGTGCCAGCAGCTCCTGGTGGGGCCTTAACACTGAAGCTTTCTTT. This gives the protein CASSSWWGLNTEAFF.

The chain employs TRBV5-5 and TRBJ1-1, with 8 bases lining up with TRBD1. This CDR3 comprises 15 residues. Germline CDR1 is SGHKS and CDR2 is YYEKEE (reference sequence). With V trimmed by 0 bases and J by 4 bases, 5 bases remained unmatched. CDR3 loop: CASSLVAGGVTEAFF. The CDR3 nucleotides are TGTGCCAGCAGCTTGGTGGCAGGGGGCGTCACTGAAGCTTTCTTT.

The V gene is TRBV27, the J gene TRBJ1-2; TRBD1 matches 7 bases. The V gene's germline CDR1 is MNHEY and CDR2 SMNVEV (reference sequence). The V gene end was trimmed by 6 bases and the J gene end by 10 bases; junction bases not matched to a gene: 11. The CDR3 runs to 13 residues. The CDR3 DNA reads as TGTGCCAGCAGCCGCCGCGGACAGGCCACCTACACCTTC. This codes for CASSRRGQATYTF.